This T cell receptor (beta chain) originates from a study of neurological immune-mediated disorders. This clonotype was seen repeatedly, ten times or more. One entry per CDR3 protein, called by TCRdb with MiXCR from the 5' RACE reads. The top ten hold around 5.5% of the sample, which has 85,000 to 100,000 distinct CDR3 sequences, 3.5% seen once. The sequence derives from a woman aged 18 to 35 with multiple sclerosis. The sequenced sample consisted of PBMCs.

CDR3 loop: CASSGEGFNEKLFF. In DNA, the CDR3 is TGTGCCAGCAGTGGGGAGGGGTTTAATGAAAAACTGTTTTTT. The chain carries TRBV28 and TRBJ1-4, with a possible D match to TRBD1 (5 bases). V lost 5 bases, J lost 4 bases, and 11 bases lay in between. The CDR3 is 14 residues long. Germline V CDR1 and CDR2: MDHEN, SYDVKM.